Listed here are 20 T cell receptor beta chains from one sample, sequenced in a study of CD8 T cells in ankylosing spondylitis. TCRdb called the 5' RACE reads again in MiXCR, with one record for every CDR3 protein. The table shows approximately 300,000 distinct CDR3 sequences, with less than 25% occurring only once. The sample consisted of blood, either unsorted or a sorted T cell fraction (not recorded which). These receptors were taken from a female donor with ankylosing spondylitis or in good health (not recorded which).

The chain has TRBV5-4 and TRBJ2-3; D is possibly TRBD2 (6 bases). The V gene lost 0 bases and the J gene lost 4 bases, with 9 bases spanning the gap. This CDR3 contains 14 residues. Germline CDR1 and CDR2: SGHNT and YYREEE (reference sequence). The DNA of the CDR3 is TGTGCCAGCAGCTTGGCGCGGGAACCAGATACGCAGTATTTT. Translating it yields CASSLAREPDTQYF.

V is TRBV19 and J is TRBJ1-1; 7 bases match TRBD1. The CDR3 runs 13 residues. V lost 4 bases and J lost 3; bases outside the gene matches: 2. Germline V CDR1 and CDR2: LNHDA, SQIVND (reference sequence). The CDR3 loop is CASSNDRDTEAFF. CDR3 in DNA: TGTGCCAGTAGTAACGACAGGGACACTGAAGCTTTCTTT.

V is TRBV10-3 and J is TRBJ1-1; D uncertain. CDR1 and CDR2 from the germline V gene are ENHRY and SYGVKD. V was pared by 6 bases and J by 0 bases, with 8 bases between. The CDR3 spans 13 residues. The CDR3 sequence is CAIRWTVNTEAFF. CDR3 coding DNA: TGTGCCATCAGATGGACGGTGAACACTGAAGCTTTCTTT.

CDR3 bases: TGTGCCAGCAGTTACTCCTCCGGGACCCTCATCGACGAGCAGTACTTC. Amino acid sequence: CASSYSSGTLIDEQYF. V is TRBV6-5 and J is TRBJ2-7; D may match TRBD1 or TRBD2 (5 bases each). Germline assignment: CDR1 MNHEY and CDR2 SVGAGI. This CDR3 is 16 amino acids long. Trimming shortened V by 0 bases and J by 5 bases, and 17 bases separated the two germline ends.

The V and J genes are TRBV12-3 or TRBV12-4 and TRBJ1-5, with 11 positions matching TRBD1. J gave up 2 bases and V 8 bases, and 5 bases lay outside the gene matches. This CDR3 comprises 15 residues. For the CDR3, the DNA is TGTGCCAGCCGGGACAGGGGGTTGGGCAATCAGCCCCAGCATTTT. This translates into CASRDRGLGNQPQHF.

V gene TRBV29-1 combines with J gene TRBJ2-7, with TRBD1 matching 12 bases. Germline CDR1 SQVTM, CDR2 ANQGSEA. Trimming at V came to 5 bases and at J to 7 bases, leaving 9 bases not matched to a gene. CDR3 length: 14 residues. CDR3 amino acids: CSVQTGQGAREQYF. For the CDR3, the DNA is TGCAGCGTTCAAACGGGACAGGGGGCGCGTGAGCAGTACTTC.

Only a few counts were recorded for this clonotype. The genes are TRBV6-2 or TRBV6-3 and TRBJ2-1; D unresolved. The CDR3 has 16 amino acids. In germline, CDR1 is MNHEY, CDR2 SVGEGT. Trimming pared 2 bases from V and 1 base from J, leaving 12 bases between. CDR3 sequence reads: CASSYPLGISYNEQFF. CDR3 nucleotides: TGTGCCAGCAGTTACCCGCTGGGAATTTCCTACAATGAGCAGTTCTTC.

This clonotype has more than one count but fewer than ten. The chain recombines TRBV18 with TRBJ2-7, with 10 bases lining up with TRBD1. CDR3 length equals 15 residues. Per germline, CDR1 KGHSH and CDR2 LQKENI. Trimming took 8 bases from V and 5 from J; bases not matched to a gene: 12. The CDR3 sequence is CASQAGQGGGDEQYF. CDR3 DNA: TGTGCCAGCCAAGCCGGACAGGGGGGTGGGGACGAGCAGTACTTC.

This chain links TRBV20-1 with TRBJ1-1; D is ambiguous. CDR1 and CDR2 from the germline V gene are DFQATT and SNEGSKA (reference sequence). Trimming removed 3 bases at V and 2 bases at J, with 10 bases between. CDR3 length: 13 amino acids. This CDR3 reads CSARTQINTEAFF. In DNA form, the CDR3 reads TGCAGTGCTAGGACACAGATAAACACTGAAGCTTTCTTT.

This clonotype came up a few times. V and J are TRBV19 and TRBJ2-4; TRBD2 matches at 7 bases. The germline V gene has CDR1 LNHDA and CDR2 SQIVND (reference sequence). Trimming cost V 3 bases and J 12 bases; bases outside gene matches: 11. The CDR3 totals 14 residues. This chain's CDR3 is CASSIPNPTSPQYF. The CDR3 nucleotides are TGTGCCAGTAGTATCCCAAACCCGACTAGCCCTCAGTACTTC.

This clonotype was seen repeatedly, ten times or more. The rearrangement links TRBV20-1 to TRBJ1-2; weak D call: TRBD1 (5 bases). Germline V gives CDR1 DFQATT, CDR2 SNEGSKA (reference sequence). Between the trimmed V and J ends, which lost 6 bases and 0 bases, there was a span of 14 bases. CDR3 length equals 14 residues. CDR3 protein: CSAGDAGTNYGYTF. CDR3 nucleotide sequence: TGCAGTGCAGGGGACGCCGGCACTAACTATGGCTACACCTTC.

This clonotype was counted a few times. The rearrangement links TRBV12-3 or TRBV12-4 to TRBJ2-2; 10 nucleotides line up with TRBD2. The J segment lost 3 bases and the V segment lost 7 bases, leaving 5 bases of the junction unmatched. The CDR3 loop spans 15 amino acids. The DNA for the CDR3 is TGTGCCAGCACCCGAGCGGGAGGGGACACCGGGGAGCTGTTTTTT. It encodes CASTRAGGDTGELFF.

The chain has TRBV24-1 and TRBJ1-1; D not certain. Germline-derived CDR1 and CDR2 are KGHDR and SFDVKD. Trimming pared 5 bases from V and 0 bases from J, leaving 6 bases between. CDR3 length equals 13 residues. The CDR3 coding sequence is TGTGCCACCAGTGGCCGGGTGAACACTGAAGCTTTCTTT. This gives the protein CATSGRVNTEAFF.

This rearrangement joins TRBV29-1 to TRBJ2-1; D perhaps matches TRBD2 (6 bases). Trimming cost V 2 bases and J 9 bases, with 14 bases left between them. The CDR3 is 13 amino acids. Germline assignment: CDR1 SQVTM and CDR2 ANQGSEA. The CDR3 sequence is CSVEKGPRGEQFF. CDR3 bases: TGCAGCGTTGAAAAGGGTCCGCGGGGTGAGCAGTTCTTC.

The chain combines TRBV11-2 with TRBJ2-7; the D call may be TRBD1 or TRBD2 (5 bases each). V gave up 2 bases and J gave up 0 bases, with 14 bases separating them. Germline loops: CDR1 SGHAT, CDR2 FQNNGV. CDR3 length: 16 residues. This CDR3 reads CASSLRIPGSSYEQYF. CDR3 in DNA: TGTGCCAGCAGCTTAAGGATTCCAGGGAGCTCCTACGAGCAGTACTTC.

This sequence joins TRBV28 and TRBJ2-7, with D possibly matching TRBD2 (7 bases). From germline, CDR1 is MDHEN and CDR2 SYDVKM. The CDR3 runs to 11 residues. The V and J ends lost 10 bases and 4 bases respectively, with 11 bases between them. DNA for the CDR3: TGTGCCACCCGGGGGGCGTACGAGCAGTACTTC. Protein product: CATRGAYEQYF.

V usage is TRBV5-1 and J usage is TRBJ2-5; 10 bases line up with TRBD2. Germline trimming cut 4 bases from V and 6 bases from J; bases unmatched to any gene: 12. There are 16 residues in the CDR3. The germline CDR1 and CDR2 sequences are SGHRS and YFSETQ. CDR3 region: CASSPWTSGPGKTQYF. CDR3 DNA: TGCGCCAGCAGCCCCTGGACTAGCGGACCTGGGAAGACCCAGTACTTC.

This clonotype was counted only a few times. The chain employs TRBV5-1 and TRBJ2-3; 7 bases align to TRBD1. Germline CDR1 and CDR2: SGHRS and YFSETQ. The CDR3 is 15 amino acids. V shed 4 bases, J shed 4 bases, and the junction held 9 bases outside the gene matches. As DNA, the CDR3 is TGCGCCAGCAGCGCCGGACAGGCCGGCGCAGATACGCAGTATTTT. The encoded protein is CASSAGQAGADTQYF.

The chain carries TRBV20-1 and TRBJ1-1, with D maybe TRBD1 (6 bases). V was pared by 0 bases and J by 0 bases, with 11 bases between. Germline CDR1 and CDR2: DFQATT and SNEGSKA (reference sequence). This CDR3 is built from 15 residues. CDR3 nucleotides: TGCAGTGCTAGAGATCTCGGGGACATGAACACTGAAGCTTTCTTT. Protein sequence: CSARDLGDMNTEAFF.

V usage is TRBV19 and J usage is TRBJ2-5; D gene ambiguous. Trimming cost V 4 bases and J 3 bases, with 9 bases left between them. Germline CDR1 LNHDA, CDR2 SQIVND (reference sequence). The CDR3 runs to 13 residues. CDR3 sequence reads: CASSSQAEETQYF. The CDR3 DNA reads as TGTGCCAGTAGTAGCCAGGCAGAAGAGACCCAGTACTTC.